These 13 T cell receptor beta chains were sequenced from one sample in a study of shared clonotypes between healthy human individuals. Libraries were prepared by immunoSEQ multiplex PCR; TCRdb keeps only in-frame clonotypes and omits some of them. The data show hundreds of thousands of clones, under 80% seen once. Input material: memory CD4+ T cells sorted from blood. This sample's subset: CD45RA-negative fraction. These receptor sequences come from a man aged 30 to 45 in good health.

The rearrangement links TRBV5-1 to TRBJ1-1; D is unclear. The CDR3 is made up of 14 amino acids. The V and J ends lost 0 bases and 1 base respectively, with 7 bases between them. The germline gives CDR1 SGHRS, CDR2 YFSETQ. The CDR3 sequence is CASSLDTANTEAFF. CDR3 bases: TGCGCCAGCAGCTTGGACACAGCGAACACTGAAGCTTTCTTT.

The chain has TRBV2 and TRBJ2-3, with D perhaps assigned TRBD1 or TRBD2 (5 bases each). The CDR3 is made up of 12 amino acids. Germline CDR1 and CDR2: SNHLY and FYNNEI. The V end lost 6 bases, the J end lost 6 bases, and 10 bases lay between the germline ends. CDR3 sequence (DNA): TGTGCCAGCAGCCTGGGGGTGGATACGCAGTATTTT. This codes for CASSLGVDTQYF.

V is TRBV9 and J is TRBJ2-7; 7 nucleotides align to TRBD1. The germline gives CDR1 SGDLS, CDR2 YYNGEE. J was trimmed by 5 bases and V by 4 bases; bases with no gene match: 12. The CDR3 spans 15 residues. CDR3 bases: TGTGCCAGCAGCCCCGGTAGGGGGCACCTCCACGAGCAGTACTTC. Translating gives CASSPGRGHLHEQYF.

The J gene is TRBJ1-1, the V gene TRBV18, with D possibly matching TRBD1 (5 bases). Trimming stripped 5 bases from V and 3 bases from J, with 13 bases between. Germline V gene data show CDR1 as KGHSH and CDR2 as LQKENI. The CDR3 is 14 residues long. This chain's CDR3 is CASSRDRKDTEAFF. Written as DNA, the CDR3 is TGTGCCAGCTCAAGGGACCGGAAAGACACTGAAGCTTTCTTT. Complete variable domain (other parts from reference TRBV18 and TRBJ1-1): NAGVMQNPRHLVRRRGQEARLRCSPMKGHSHVYWYRQLPEEGLKFMVYLQKENIIDESGMPKERFSAEFPKEGPSILRIQQVVRGDSAAYFCASSRDRKDTEAFFGQGTRLTVV.

This chain uses TRBV28 with TRBJ1-4, with D perhaps TRBD1 (5 bases). Germline loops: CDR1 MDHEN, CDR2 SYDVKM. Trimming left V 4 bases short and J 7 bases short, with 13 bases between. This CDR3 has 14 residues. The chain's CDR3 is CASSSPTVTEKLFF. CDR3 sequence (DNA): TGTGCCAGCAGTTCGCCGACAGTGACTGAAAAACTGTTTTTT.

V gene TRBV7-2 combines with J gene TRBJ1-3, with unresolved D. The CDR3 covers 15 residues. Per germline, CDR1 SGHTA and CDR2 FQGNSA. Trimming shortened V by 5 bases and J by 0 bases, and 11 bases separated the two germline ends. The CDR3 DNA reads as TGTGCCAGCAGCACCTGGGTGTCCTCTGGAAACACCATATATTTT. It codes for CASSTWVSSGNTIYF. Full variable domain (outside the CDR3, taken from reference TRBV7-2 and TRBJ1-3): GAGVSQSPSNKVTEKGKDVELRCDPISGHTALYWYRQSLGQGLEFLIYFQGNSAPDKSGLPSDRFSAERTGGSVSTLTIQRTQQEDSAVYLCASSTWVSSGNTIYFGEGSWLTVV.

The V and J genes are TRBV4-2 and TRBJ2-5; maybe TRBD2 (6 bases). CDR3 length: 16 residues. Germline assignment: CDR1 LGHNA and CDR2 YNFKEQ. The V end was cut by 1 base, the J end by 1 base, with 13 bases between. For the CDR3, the DNA is TGTGCCAGCAGCCAAGGTTTTAGCGGACGCCAAGAGACCCAGTACTTC. Translating gives CASSQGFSGRQETQYF.

The rearrangement joins TRBV5-1 to TRBJ2-1; D may match TRBD1 or TRBD2 (5 bases each). CDR3 length: 14 amino acids. Trimming removed 4 bases at V and 6 bases at J, with 14 bases between. Germline CDR1 SGHRS, CDR2 YFSETQ. CDR3 amino acids: CASSRMAGTNEQFF. As DNA, the CDR3 is TGCGCCAGCAGCCGAATGGCAGGGACCAATGAGCAGTTCTTC.

The table lists this clone with a count of one. The chain is built from TRBV5-1 and TRBJ1-1, with 8 bases that match TRBD1. The length of the CDR3 is 16 residues. Germline V lookup: CDR1 SGHRS, CDR2 YFSETQ. V lost 4 bases and J lost 0; bases outside the gene matches: 8. CDR3 nucleotide sequence: TGCGCCAGCAGCCAAGACAGGGGCCCAATGAACACTGAAGCTTTCTTT. Translating gives CASSQDRGPMNTEAFF. The full variable domain, in which reference TRBV5-1 and TRBJ1-1 provide the parts outside the CDR3, is KAGVTQTPRYLIKTRGQQVTLSCSPISGHRSVSWYQQTPGQGLQFLFEYFSETQRNKGNFPGRFSGRQFSNSRSEMNVSTLELGDSALYLCASSQDRGPMNTEAFFGQGTRLTVV.

This chain links TRBV2 with TRBJ1-1; 8 bases align to TRBD1. This CDR3 has 14 residues. J was trimmed by 5 bases and V by 7 bases; bases with no gene match: 9. Germline lookup yields CDR1 SNHLY and CDR2 FYNNEI. CDR3 DNA sequence: TGTGCCAGCACCCGGACAGGGATAAAGACTGAAGCTTTCTTT. Its protein product is CASTRTGIKTEAFF.

Worth noting for this clone: This sequence is one base from a far larger clone and is likely a read error. Additional DNA sequences in this sample encode the identical CDR3. The rearrangement links TRBV7-2 to TRBJ2-7, with TRBD2 matching 8 bases. The CDR3 length is 16 residues. Trimming took 1 base from V and 4 from J; bases not matched to a gene: 9. In germline, CDR1 is SGHTA, CDR2 FQGNSA. DNA of the CDR3: TGTGCCAGCAGCTTAGTAGGCGGGAGGACGAGGTACGAGCAGTACTTC. Protein: CASSLVGGRTRYEQYF. The full variable domain, its missing parts supplied by reference TRBV7-2 and TRBJ2-7, is GAGVSQSPSNKVTEKGKDVELRCDPISGHTALYWYRQSLGQGLEFLIYFQGNSAPDKSGLPSDRFSAERTGGSVSTLTIQRTQQEDSAVYLCASSLVGGRTRYEQYFGPGTRLTVT.

The rearrangement joins TRBV19 to TRBJ2-1; 9 bases fit TRBD1. Germline V gene data show CDR1 as LNHDA and CDR2 as SQIVND (reference sequence). This CDR3 is built from 15 residues. Germline trimming cut 6 bases from V and 4 bases from J; bases unmatched to any gene: 7. CDR3 residues: CASRPGQGAYNEQFF. The CDR3 DNA follows: TGTGCCAGTAGACCGGGACAGGGTGCTTACAATGAGCAGTTCTTC.

The chain recombines TRBV28 with TRBJ2-5; maybe TRBD2 (6 bases). V was clipped by 4 bases and J by 5 bases, with 20 bases between them. Germline loops: CDR1 MDHEN, CDR2 SYDVKM. This CDR3 is 16 amino acids long. CDR3 coding DNA: TGTGCCAGCAGTTCCCCCGTTCGGGAGAGGGTGGAGACCCAGTACTTC. Encoded protein: CASSSPVRERVETQYF.